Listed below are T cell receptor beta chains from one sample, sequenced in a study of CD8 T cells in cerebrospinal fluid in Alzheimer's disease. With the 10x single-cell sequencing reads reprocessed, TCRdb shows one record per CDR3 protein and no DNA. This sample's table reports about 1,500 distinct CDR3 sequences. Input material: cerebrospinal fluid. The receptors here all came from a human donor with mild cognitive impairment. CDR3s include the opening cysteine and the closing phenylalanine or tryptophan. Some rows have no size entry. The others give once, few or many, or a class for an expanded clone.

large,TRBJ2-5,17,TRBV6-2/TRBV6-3,CASSYPPGTGGLVTQYF
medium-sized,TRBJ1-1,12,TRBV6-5,CASSYSLWVAFF
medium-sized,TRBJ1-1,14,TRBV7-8,CASSLVGWNTEAFF
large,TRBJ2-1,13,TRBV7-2,CASSLSLRGRQFF
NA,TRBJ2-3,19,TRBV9,CASSFYICSVRVSSDTQYF
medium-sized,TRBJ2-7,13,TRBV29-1,CSVGHGQGYEQYF
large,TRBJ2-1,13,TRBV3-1,CASSQWSDNEQFF
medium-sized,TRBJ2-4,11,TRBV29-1,CSVEHRDIQYF
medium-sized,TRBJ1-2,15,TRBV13,CASSLSPGGHVGYTF
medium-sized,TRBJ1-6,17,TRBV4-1,CASSFRMGGTGVSPLHF
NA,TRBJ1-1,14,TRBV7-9,CASTLRTADTEAFF
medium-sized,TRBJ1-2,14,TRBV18,CASSPPTESYGYTF
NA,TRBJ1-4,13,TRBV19,CASSRRDDEKLFF
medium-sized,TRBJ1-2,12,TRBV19,CASRQGIDGYTF
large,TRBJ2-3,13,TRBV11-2,CASSFPSTDTQYF
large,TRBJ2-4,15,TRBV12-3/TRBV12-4,CASSLSGPPIHIQYF
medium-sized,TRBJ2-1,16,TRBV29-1,CSVEEGGGDTYNEQFF
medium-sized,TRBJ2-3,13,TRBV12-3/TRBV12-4,CASSFSYTDTQYF
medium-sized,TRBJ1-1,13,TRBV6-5,CAISDRVNTEAFF
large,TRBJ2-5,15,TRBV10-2,CASSETGQGMKTQYF
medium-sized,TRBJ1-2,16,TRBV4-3,CASSQGPRGLNYGYTF
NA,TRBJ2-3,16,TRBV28,CASSFAGAGDLDTQYF
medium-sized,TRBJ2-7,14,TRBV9,CASSPGGDTYEQYF
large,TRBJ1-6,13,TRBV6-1,CASSVKFDSPLHF
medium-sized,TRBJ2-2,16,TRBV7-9,CASSFRTGRPTGELFF
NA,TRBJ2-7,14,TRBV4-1,CASSQVPGPYEQYF
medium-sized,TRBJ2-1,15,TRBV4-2,CASSYQAGDSGEQFF
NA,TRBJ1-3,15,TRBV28,CASTRDPRSGNTIYF
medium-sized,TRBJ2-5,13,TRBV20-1,CSAEWEGQETQYF
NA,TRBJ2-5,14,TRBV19,CASSMSSVGETQYF
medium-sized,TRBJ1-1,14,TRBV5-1,CASSPGTPNTEAFF
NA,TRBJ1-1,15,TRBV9,CASSALDLTNTEAFF
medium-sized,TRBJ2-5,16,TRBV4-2,CASSTLAGGSEETQYF
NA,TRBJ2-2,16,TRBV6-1,CASSAQGRVNTGELFF
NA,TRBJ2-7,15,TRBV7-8,CASSLGVRGYGEQYF
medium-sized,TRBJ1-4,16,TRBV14,CASSQPWTGANEKLFF
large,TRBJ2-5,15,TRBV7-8,CASSSSGVRGETQYF
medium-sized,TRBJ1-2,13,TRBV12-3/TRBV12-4,CATDLEGGHGYTF
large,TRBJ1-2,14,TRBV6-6,CASSSGTGQSGYTF
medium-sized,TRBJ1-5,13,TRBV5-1,CASSLAGNQPQHF
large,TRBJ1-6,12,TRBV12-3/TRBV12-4,CASRRTGSPLHF
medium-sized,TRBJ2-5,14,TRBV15,CATSRVGTAETQYF
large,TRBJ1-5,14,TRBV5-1,CASSLGGDNQPQHF
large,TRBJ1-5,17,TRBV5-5,CASSSTTGGIGNQPQHF
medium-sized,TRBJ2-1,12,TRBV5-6,CASSLVGLEQFF
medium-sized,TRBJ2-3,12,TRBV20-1,CSVRVSSDTQYF
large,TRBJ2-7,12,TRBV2,CASSDGRVEQYF
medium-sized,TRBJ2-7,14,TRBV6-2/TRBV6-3,CASSYPPRTYEQYF
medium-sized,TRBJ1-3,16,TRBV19,CASSPGTGLRGNTIYF
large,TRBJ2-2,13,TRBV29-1,CSVDRGLTGELFF
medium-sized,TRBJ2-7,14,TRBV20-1,CSAPTGLKVYEQYF
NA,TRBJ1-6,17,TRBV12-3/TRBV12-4,CASSQIQGGTYNSPLHF
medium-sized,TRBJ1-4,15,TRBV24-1,CATSDFAGLNEKLFF
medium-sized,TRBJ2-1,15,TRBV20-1,CSARAGTRVVSEQFF